This T cell receptor (beta chain) was documented in a study of neoadjuvant anti-PD-1 for oral cavity cancer. On the study more broadly: Most patients had three to four biweekly doses of 3 mg/kg nivolumab before resection. Around day 43, patients without progression received a fourth nivolumab dose before surgery.

Blood libraries mostly used around 510 ng genomic DNA, six replicates each. Sequencing used immunoSEQ multiplex PCR; TCRdb keeps in-frame clones, though not all of them. Seen here are some 6,700 clones, approximately 69% observed once, and the top ten hold around 2.9%. Per germline, CDR1 LNHDA and CDR2 SQIVND (reference sequence). V was cut by 6 bases and J by 2 bases, with 9 bases left in between. This CDR3 comprises 13 residues. The chain uses TRBV19 and TRBJ2-3; the D is unclear. This receptor was identified in a person aged 40 to 85 with oral cavity squamous cell carcinoma. Sequenced material: PBMCs, taken before nivolumab (anti-PD-1) treatment. CDR3 nucleotide sequence: TGTGCCAGTAGGTCTGGGAACACAGATACGCAGTATTTT. Protein: CASRSGNTDTQYF. Combining the CDR3 with reference TRBV19 and TRBJ2-3 gives the whole variable domain DGGITQSPKYLFRKEGQNVTLSCEQNLNHDAMYWYRQDPGQGLRLIYYSQIVNDFQKGDIAEGYSVSREKKESFPLTVTSAQKNPTAFYLCASRSGNTDTQYFGPGTRLTVL.